The clone carrying this TCR beta chain was recorded once. Its matching antigen is unknown. This entry belongs to a study of T cell responses to AZD1222 COVID-19 vaccine. The study, taken as a whole, reports: Of the AZD1222 recipients, only 6 or 7 were seropositive at baseline.

The V end was cut by 5 bases, the J end by 3 bases, with 13 bases between. CDR1 LGHNT and CDR2 FRNRAP come from the germline V gene. The CDR3 has 14 residues. Using immunoSEQ multiplex PCR, the repertoire was profiled, and TCRdb retains in-frame clones only, with some absent. The sample shows 160,000 or so clones, about 90% of them seen only once. This receptor was obtained from an adult who received the AZD1222 COVID-19 vaccine. The chain employs TRBV12-5 and TRBJ1-2; possibly TRBD1 for D (6 bases). The sequenced sample was peripheral blood, obtained 28 days after the second AZD1222 dose. The CDR3 here is CASGPDSPHYGYTF. DNA for the CDR3: TGTGCTAGTGGTCCGGACAGCCCCCACTATGGCTACACCTTC.